The 30 T cell receptor beta chains presented below share a single source sample, sequenced in a study of T-cell reconstitution after alpha-beta-depleted transplantation in children. Unique molecular identifiers were used in preparing the TCRbeta library. TCRdb reprocessed the PCR reads with MiXCR, giving one entry per CDR3 protein. The sample holds about 540,000 distinct CDR3 sequences, 25% to 30% seen once. The sample was PBMCs, taken before TCRalphabeta/CD19-depleted stem cell transplant. The receptor set was obtained from a boy in the first two years of life with Wiskott-Aldrich syndrome, due to receive a stem cell transplant.

The rearrangement links TRBV27 to TRBJ2-2; unclear D gene. Per germline, CDR1 MNHEY and CDR2 SMNVEV (reference sequence). Trimming shortened V by 0 bases and J by 3 bases, and 8 bases separated the two germline ends. The CDR3 has 15 residues. The CDR3 protein is CASSLSPGYTGELFF. CDR3 coding DNA: TGTGCCAGCAGTTTATCGCCGGGTTACACCGGGGAGCTGTTTTTT.

The chain combines TRBV20-1 with TRBJ2-7; TRBD2 might be the D (6 bases). The CDR3 contains 15 residues. V was shortened by 2 bases and J by 2 bases, with 16 bases between the two germline ends. CDR1 DFQATT and CDR2 SNEGSKA come from the germline V gene (reference sequence). Here the CDR3 DNA reads TGCAGTGCTAGACCCGGGACTCCCGTCACCTACGAGCAGTACTTC. It codes for CSARPGTPVTYEQYF.

This clonotype was counted between two and nine times. Here the CDR3 DNA reads TGCGCCAGCAGCTTGGATTGGACTAGCGGTGAAATCGAGCAGTACTTC. As protein: CASSLDWTSGEIEQYF. The V gene is TRBV5-1, the J gene TRBJ2-7, with 10 bases aligning to TRBD2. Trimming removed 0 bases from V and 6 bases from J; junction bases left unmatched: 9. Per germline, CDR1 SGHRS and CDR2 YFSETQ. There are 16 residues in the CDR3.

The chain couples TRBV20-1 to TRBJ1-1; D is ambiguous. The CDR3 is 14 residues long. The ends were cut back, 3 bases at V and 1 base at J, with 12 bases in the middle. The germline CDR1 and CDR2 sequences are DFQATT and SNEGSKA (reference sequence). The CDR3 sequence is CSARREGSNTEAFF. CDR3 coding DNA: TGCAGTGCTAGGCGGGAGGGATCGAACACTGAAGCTTTCTTT.

The gene calls are TRBV20-1 and TRBJ2-2; no definite D call. Between the trimmed V and J ends, which lost 2 bases and 2 bases, there was a span of 12 bases. The CDR3 spans 15 residues. Germline V gives CDR1 DFQATT, CDR2 SNEGSKA (reference sequence). CDR3 nucleotides: TGCAGTGCTAGAAGGTCTGGGGTCAACACCGGGGAGCTGTTTTTT. This gives the protein CSARRSGVNTGELFF.

This clonotype was observed a handful of times. J is TRBJ1-1 and V is TRBV20-1, with a tentative D call TRBD1 (6 bases). Germline loops: CDR1 DFQATT, CDR2 SNEGSKA (reference sequence). This CDR3 has 15 amino acids. The V gene lost 6 bases and the J gene lost 0 bases, with 17 bases spanning the gap. In DNA form, the CDR3 reads TGCAGTGCCCCAAGGGGGGGCGGCATGAACACTGAAGCTTTCTTT. The encoded protein is CSAPRGGGMNTEAFF.

The chain recombines TRBV5-5 with TRBJ1-5; D is uncertain. From germline, CDR1 is SGHKS and CDR2 YYEKEE (reference sequence). This CDR3 comprises 13 residues. Trimming took off 1 base at V and 4 bases at J, with 6 bases between the two ends. The CDR3 is CASSLYKNQPQHF. CDR3 DNA sequence: TGTGCCAGCAGCTTGTACAAAAATCAGCCCCAGCATTTT.

The chain recombines TRBV29-1 with TRBJ2-4; the D gene is possibly TRBD1 (6 bases). CDR1 is SQVTM and CDR2 is ANQGSEA in the germline V gene. V was cut by 7 bases and J by 2 bases, with 21 bases left in between. There are 16 residues in the CDR3. CDR3 sequence: CSALPQGPRSKNIQYF. The CDR3 DNA is TGCAGCGCCCTACCGCAGGGGCCGCGGTCCAAAAACATTCAGTACTTC.

The J gene is TRBJ2-7, the V gene TRBV20-1; 12 nucleotides align to TRBD2. V was pared by 6 bases and J by 4 bases, with 4 bases of the junction left unmatched. The germline CDR1 and CDR2 sequences are DFQATT and SNEGSKA (reference sequence). This CDR3 has 13 amino acids. In DNA form, the CDR3 reads TGCAGTGCGCATACTAGCGGGAGGTACGAGCAGTACTTC. Its protein is CSAHTSGRYEQYF.

This clonotype was observed a handful of times. The genes are TRBV6-5 and TRBJ1-1, with D tentatively TRBD1 (5 bases). The CDR3 consists of 14 residues. Germline CDR1 reads MNHEY; CDR2 reads SVGAGI. V shed 2 bases and J shed 5 bases, with 12 bases lying between them. The CDR3 coding sequence is TGTGCCAGCAGTTACGTCGGAGGGGTAACTGAAGCTTTCTTT. This translates into CASSYVGGVTEAFF.

The rearrangement links TRBV7-2 to TRBJ2-7; perhaps D is TRBD1 or TRBD2 (5 bases each). The CDR3 has 14 amino acids. Germline-derived CDR1 and CDR2 are SGHTA and FQGNSA. Between the trimmed V and J ends, which lost 5 bases and 6 bases, there was a span of 17 bases. This chain's CDR3 is CASSKEGSSGEQYF. The CDR3 DNA sequence: TGTGCCAGCAGCAAAGAGGGGTCCTCCGGCGAGCAGTACTTC.

CDR3 nucleotide sequence: TGCAGTGCTAGCCCACAGGAGGGAGAGACCCAGTACTTC. It yields the protein CSASPQEGETQYF. The V call is TRBV20-1, the J call TRBJ2-5, with D possibly matching TRBD2 (6 bases). CDR1 and CDR2 from the germline V gene are DFQATT and SNEGSKA (reference sequence). Trimming removed 3 bases from V and 4 bases from J, with 12 bases in between. This CDR3 spans 13 amino acids.

The rearrangement links TRBV20-1 to TRBJ1-5; D possibly corresponds to TRBD1 (6 bases). The CDR3 loop spans 15 amino acids. With 4 bases removed from V and 2 bases from J, the gap between germline ends came to 15 bases. The germline V gene has CDR1 DFQATT and CDR2 SNEGSKA (reference sequence). The CDR3 loop reads CSATTGISGNQPQHF. CDR3 coding DNA: TGCAGTGCTACTACAGGGATCAGCGGCAATCAGCCCCAGCATTTT.

The V and J genes are TRBV6-1 and TRBJ2-7, with 8 bases that match TRBD2. CDR1 and CDR2 (germline): MNHNS, SASEGT. After removal of 6 bases from V and 4 bases from J, the junction contained 8 bases not matched to a gene. The CDR3 is made up of 14 amino acids. CDR3 loop: CASRPEAGGYEQYF. In nucleotides, the CDR3 is TGTGCCAGCAGGCCTGAGGCGGGAGGATACGAGCAGTACTTC.

This clonotype turned up a few times. V is TRBV20-1 and J is TRBJ1-3, with TRBD1 as a possible D gene (5 bases). V dropped 4 bases and J dropped 0 bases, with 13 bases sitting between them. The CDR3 has 15 residues. Germline V CDR1 and CDR2: DFQATT, SNEGSKA (reference sequence). CDR3 sequence: CSAKSPGSSGNTIYF. The CDR3 nucleotides are TGCAGTGCTAAAAGCCCAGGGAGCTCTGGAAACACCATATATTTT.

This chain uses TRBV5-6 with TRBJ1-1, with D uncertain. From germline, CDR1 is SGHDT and CDR2 YYEEEE. Trimming took off 2 bases at V and 2 bases at J, with 7 bases between the two ends. The CDR3 contains 13 residues. CDR3 sequence: CASSFTDNTEAFF. The CDR3 DNA reads TGTGCCAGCAGCTTCACAGACAACACTGAAGCTTTCTTT.

The V gene is TRBV28, the J gene TRBJ2-6; D is uncertain. Germline CDR1 and CDR2: MDHEN and SYDVKM. V was clipped by 3 bases and J by 2 bases, with 8 bases between them. This CDR3 contains 15 residues. The CDR3 sequence is CASSLAVPGANVLTF. The DNA for the CDR3 is TGTGCCAGCAGTTTGGCCGTCCCTGGGGCCAACGTCCTGACTTTC.

There are a few counts of this clonotype. The chain recombines TRBV7-2 with TRBJ2-1; 7 bases match TRBD2. J lost 4 bases, V lost 5 bases, and 8 bases had no gene match. The CDR3 covers 15 residues. Germline V gene data show CDR1 as SGHTA and CDR2 as FQGNSA. CDR3 in amino acids: CASSDSGGVYNEQFF. The DNA for the CDR3 is TGTGCCAGCAGCGATAGTGGGGGGGTTTACAATGAGCAGTTCTTC.

This sequence joins TRBV5-1 and TRBJ1-3; a weak D match, TRBD1 (5 bases). The V and J ends lost 6 bases and 9 bases respectively, with 16 bases between them. In germline, CDR1 is SGHRS, CDR2 YFSETQ. The CDR3 has 13 amino acids. The CDR3 bases are TGCGCCAGCACGGGCCAGGGCTCAGGCACCATATATTTT. It translates to CASTGQGSGTIYF.

The chain couples TRBV6-1 to TRBJ2-1; D may be TRBD2 (6 bases). The CDR3 is 11 residues long. V was shortened by 4 bases and J by 10 bases, with 8 bases between the two germline ends. Germline V CDR1 and CDR2: MNHNS, SASEGT. DNA of the CDR3: TGTGCCAGCAGTGGGGGACTCGAGCAGTTCTTC. It encodes CASSGGLEQFF.

This clonotype was seen just once. V and J are TRBV20-1 and TRBJ2-5; 7 bases match TRBD2. With 4 bases clipped from V and 5 bases from J, the junction kept 7 bases outside the gene matches. The length of the CDR3 is 13 residues. CDR1 and CDR2 (germline): DFQATT, SNEGSKA (reference sequence). In nucleotides, the CDR3 is TGCAGTGCTAATGCGGGAGTGGGTGAGACCCAGTACTTC. It codes for CSANAGVGETQYF.

V is TRBV7-9 and J is TRBJ2-7; TRBD2 might be the D (6 bases). Germline V gives CDR1 SEHNR, CDR2 FQNEAQ (reference sequence). Trimming cost V 1 base and J 6 bases, with 13 bases left between them. CDR3 length: 14 residues. CDR3 sequence: CASSLEVLASEQYF. The CDR3 nucleotides read TGTGCCAGCAGCTTAGAGGTACTAGCTTCCGAGCAGTACTTC.

This rearrangement joins TRBV5-1 to TRBJ2-7; maybe TRBD2 (5 bases). The ends were cut back, 4 bases at V and 2 bases at J, with 10 bases in the middle. The CDR3 loop spans 13 amino acids. Germline lookup yields CDR1 SGHRS and CDR2 YFSETQ. The CDR3 reads CASSRTQPYEQYF. The CDR3 DNA reads as TGCGCCAGCAGCCGGACTCAACCCTACGAGCAGTACTTC.

The chain carries TRBV11-2 and TRBJ1-1, with D unresolved. Trimming took 4 bases from V and 4 from J, leaving 13 bases between them. The CDR3 runs to 14 residues. Germline CDR1 SGHAT, CDR2 FQNNGV. CDR3 nucleotide sequence: TGTGCCAGCAGCTCCAATCGGGCGGGCACTGAAGCTTTCTTT. As protein: CASSSNRAGTEAFF.

A few counts support this clonotype. This rearrangement joins TRBV5-1 to TRBJ1-1; 7 bases align to TRBD1. Germline-derived CDR1 and CDR2 are SGHRS and YFSETQ. The CDR3 is made up of 14 amino acids. V dropped 2 bases and J dropped 1; count of bases not matched to a gene: 2. Here the CDR3 DNA reads TGCGCCAGCAGCTTACAGGGGACGAACACTGAAGCTTTCTTT. As protein: CASSLQGTNTEAFF.

This sequence joins TRBV7-3 and TRBJ1-4; no firm D call. CDR3 length: 12 residues. Germline CDR1 is SGHTA and CDR2 is FQGTGA. The V end was cut by 2 bases, the J end by 8 bases, with 6 bases between. The CDR3 region has the DNA TGTGCCAGCAGCTTATTCGGAGAAAAACTGTTTTTT. Amino acids: CASSLFGEKLFF. Based on the CDR3 plus reference TRBV7-3 and TRBJ1-4, the full variable domain is GAGVSQTPSNKVTEKGKYVELRCDPISGHTALYWYRQSLGQGPEFLIYFQGTGAADDSGLPNDRFFAVRPEGSVSTLKIQRTERGDSAVYLCASSLFGEKLFFGSGTQLSVL.

The V gene is TRBV5-1, the J gene TRBJ2-6; D gene uncertain. Germline CDR1 and CDR2: SGHRS and YFSETQ. The V end was cut by 3 bases, the J end by 2 bases, with 9 bases between. CDR3 length: 15 residues. This CDR3 is CASSSAVAGANVLTF. CDR3 nucleotide sequence: TGCGCCAGCAGCTCAGCAGTGGCTGGGGCCAACGTCCTGACTTTC.

The rearrangement joins TRBV10-3 to TRBJ2-2; no definite D call. CDR3 length: 13 residues. Germline lookup yields CDR1 ENHRY and CDR2 SYGVKD. Trimming pared 2 bases from V and 1 base from J, leaving 2 bases between. The CDR3 reads CAISEKNTGELFF. The CDR3 DNA follows: TGTGCCATCAGTGAGAAGAACACCGGGGAGCTGTTTTTT.

The chain couples TRBV12-3 or TRBV12-4 to TRBJ1-1; D may be TRBD1 (5 bases). The V and J ends lost 1 base and 10 bases respectively, with 16 bases between them. This CDR3 comprises 14 residues. CDR3 bases: TGTGCCAGCAGTTTAGGAGGCCCTCCGGGGGGAGCTTTCTTT. It codes for CASSLGGPPGGAFF.

The chain has TRBV20-1 and TRBJ2-1; 7 bases are a match to TRBD2. The germline V gene has CDR1 DFQATT and CDR2 SNEGSKA (reference sequence). This CDR3 is 18 amino acids long. The junction had 14 bases not matched to a gene; V was cut back by 3 bases and J by 0 bases. CDR3 amino acids: CSASGLVRGGSSYNEQFF. The CDR3 DNA is TGCAGTGCTAGTGGCCTGGTGAGGGGCGGGAGCTCCTACAATGAGCAGTTCTTC.